Here is one T cell receptor (beta chain) with its context. The entry originates in a study of cytomegalovirus exposure and HLA in healthy donors. Germline V gene data show CDR1 as WNHNN and CDR2 as SYGVQD (reference sequence). The CDR3 extends over 13 amino acids. The V end was cut by 10 bases, the J end by 0 bases, with 12 bases between. With 60 Vbeta and 13 Jbeta primers, the PCR was carried out. Assay used: immunoSEQ multiplex PCR; TCRdb lists only in-frame clones, some missing. The sample records some 150,000 clones, more than 60% being singletons. V and J are TRBV10-1 and TRBJ1-1; D possibly corresponds to TRBD1 (6 bases). The material sequenced was PBMCs. The receptor comes from a female donor in good health and CMV-seronegative. The DNA for the CDR3 is TGCGCCACCCGACAGGCCCTGAACACTGAAGCTTTCTTT. Protein product: CATRQALNTEAFF.